Following are 21 T cell receptor beta chains from one sample sequenced in a study of control samples from healthy donors and cancer patients. The protocol was immunoSEQ multiplex PCR, while the TCRdb copy is restricted to in-frame clones and leaves out a portion. This sample has tens of thousands of clones, with about nine tenths found just once. Source material: blood. The receptors come from a man aged 25-45 years in good health.

The rearrangement links TRBV11-1 to TRBJ2-3; D possibly corresponds to TRBD2 (5 bases). The CDR3 loop spans 14 amino acids. V dropped 4 bases and J dropped 5 bases, with 13 bases sitting between them. The germline gives CDR1 SGHAT, CDR2 FQDESV (reference sequence). The CDR3 DNA follows: TGTGCCAGCAGCTCCCGGAGGACCTTAGATACGCAGTATTTT. It encodes CASSSRRTLDTQYF. The full variable domain, its missing parts supplied by reference TRBV11-1 and TRBJ2-3, is EAEVAQSPRYKITEKSQAVAFWCDPISGHATLYWYRQILGQGPELLVQFQDESVVDDSQLPKDRFSAERLKGVDSTLKIQPAELGDSAMYLCASSSRRTLDTQYFGPGTRLTVL.

This clone came up once. The rearrangement joins TRBV10-3 to TRBJ1-5, with D unclear. CDR1 is ENHRY, CDR2 SYGVKD, per germline. Trimming removed 2 bases at V and 1 base at J, with 3 bases between. CDR3 length: 13 amino acids. CDR3 amino acids: CAISELSNQPQHF. The CDR3 DNA is TGTGCCATCAGTGAGCTGAGCAATCAGCCCCAGCATTTT.

The rearrangement joins TRBV4-1 to TRBJ1-1; TRBD1 aligns across 8 bases. The V gene end was trimmed by 5 bases and the J gene end by 1 base; junction bases not matched to a gene: 3. Germline V CDR1 and CDR2: MGHRA, YSYEKL. This CDR3 spans 14 amino acids. Here the CDR3 reads CASSAGQGNTEAFF. In DNA form, the CDR3 reads TGCGCCAGCAGCGCCGGACAGGGGAACACTGAAGCTTTCTTT.

This chain uses TRBV5-1 with TRBJ2-7, with 8 bases lining up with TRBD2. This CDR3 region has 13 residues. Germline assignment: CDR1 SGHRS and CDR2 YFSETQ. Trimming took 4 bases from V and 8 from J; bases not matched to a gene: 8. CDR3 sequence: CASSVAGGDKQYF. CDR3 sequence (DNA): TGCGCCAGCAGCGTGGCCGGGGGGGATAAGCAGTACTTC.

V is TRBV18 and J is TRBJ1-4; 7 bases line up with TRBD1. After removal of 0 bases from V and 3 bases from J, the junction contained 7 bases not matched to a gene. Germline V gives CDR1 KGHSH, CDR2 LQKENI. The CDR3 loop spans 17 amino acids. The CDR3 coding sequence is TGTGCCAGCTCACCACCGATCTCAGGGGGATCTAATGAAAAACTGTTTTTT. This sequence encodes CASSPPISGGSNEKLFF.

The V call is TRBV5-6, the J call TRBJ1-3, with D tentatively TRBD1 (6 bases). This CDR3 comprises 15 residues. The germline V gene has CDR1 SGHDT and CDR2 YYEEEE. Trimming removed 7 bases at V and 0 bases at J, with 14 bases between. CDR3 nucleotides: TGTGCCAGCGCTATAGGGGGGGACTCTGGAAACACCATATATTTT. Amino acids: CASAIGGDSGNTIYF.

The chain couples TRBV4-3 to TRBJ2-7; D unclear. Looked up from germline, CDR1 is LGHNA and CDR2 is YSLEER. Between the trimmed V and J ends, which lost 1 base and 3 bases, there was a span of 10 bases. This CDR3 comprises 14 residues. The CDR3 sequence is CASSQVLNHYEQYF. Here the CDR3 DNA reads TGCGCCAGCAGCCAAGTGTTAAACCACTACGAGCAGTACTTC.

The chain is built from TRBV28 and TRBJ2-7; TRBD2 aligns across 7 bases. J was trimmed by 0 bases and V by 5 bases; bases with no gene match: 19. In germline, CDR1 is MDHEN, CDR2 SYDVKM. This CDR3 is built from 19 residues. CDR3 residues: CASSLILHLGGSSSYEQYF. The CDR3 DNA is TGTGCCAGCAGTCTAATCCTTCACCTGGGGGGGTCTAGCTCCTACGAGCAGTACTTC. The variable domain in full, completed from reference TRBV28 and TRBJ2-7, reads DVKVTQSSRYLVKRTGEKVFLECVQDMDHENMFWYRQDPGLGLRLIYFSYDVKMKEKGDIPEGYSVSREKKERFSLILESASTNQTSMYLCASSLILHLGGSSSYEQYFGPGTRLTVT.

The genes are TRBV6-5 and TRBJ2-7, with D unresolved. This CDR3 spans 16 amino acids. Germline V gene sequence: CDR1 MNHEY, CDR2 SVGAGI. Trimming left V 0 bases short and J 0 bases short, with 12 bases between. The CDR3: CASSYSMTESSYEQYF. Here the CDR3 DNA reads TGTGCCAGCAGTTACTCGATGACGGAAAGCTCCTACGAGCAGTACTTC.

The chain combines TRBV11-2 with TRBJ2-7; D gene unclear. There are 13 residues in the CDR3. Per the germline V gene, CDR1 is SGHAT and CDR2 is FQNNGV. V was clipped by 0 bases and J by 1 base, with 4 bases between them. This chain's CDR3 is CASSLDRSYEQYF. The CDR3, as DNA: TGTGCCAGCAGCTTAGACAGATCCTACGAGCAGTACTTC. The variable domain in full, completed from reference TRBV11-2 and TRBJ2-7, reads EAGVAQSPRYKIIEKRQSVAFWCNPISGHATLYWYQQILGQGPKLLIQFQNNGVVDDSQLPKDRFSAERLKGVDSTLKIQPAKLEDSAVYLCASSLDRSYEQYFGPGTRLTVT.

The V gene is TRBV5-4, the J gene TRBJ2-5, with 7 bases that match TRBD2. This CDR3 region has 18 residues. CDR1 is SGHNT and CDR2 is YYREEE in the germline V gene (reference sequence). V dropped 2 bases and J dropped 5; count of bases not matched to a gene: 18. The CDR3 region is CASSFRAASGNTGETQYF. The CDR3 DNA follows: TGTGCCAGCAGCTTTCGAGCGGCTAGCGGAAACACGGGGGAGACCCAGTACTTC. The full variable domain, its missing parts supplied by reference TRBV5-4 and TRBJ2-5, is ETGVTQSPTHLIKTRGQQVTLRCSSQSGHNTVSWYQQALGQGPQFIFQYYREEENGRGNFPPRFSGLQFPNYSSELNVNALELDDSALYLCASSFRAASGNTGETQYFGPGTRLLVL.

The CDR3 nucleotides read TGTGCCAGCAATCGTCCCGGGACTAGCCTGGAGACCCAGTACTTC. It yields the protein CASNRPGTSLETQYF. The chain uses TRBV6-5 and TRBJ2-5; 9 bases agree with TRBD2. This CDR3 is 15 amino acids long. The V gene end was trimmed by 7 bases and the J gene end by 5 bases; junction bases not matched to a gene: 11. CDR1 and CDR2 from the germline V gene are MNHEY and SVGAGI.

This rearrangement joins TRBV5-1 to TRBJ1-4; 7 bases are shared with TRBD1. The CDR3 consists of 15 residues. Trimming removed 3 bases from V and 2 bases from J; junction bases left unmatched: 4. Germline V CDR1 and CDR2: SGHRS, YFSETQ. The chain's CDR3 is CASSSAGGTNEKLFF. In DNA, the CDR3 is TGCGCCAGCAGCTCAGCAGGGGGGACTAATGAAAAACTGTTTTTT.

The V and J genes are TRBV18 and TRBJ1-5, with D uncertain. The CDR3 runs to 15 residues. Germline V CDR1 and CDR2: KGHSH, LQKENI. Trimming removed 2 bases from V and 8 bases from J, with 16 bases in between. The CDR3 reads CASSPSSPGAEPQHF. The DNA of the CDR3 is TGTGCCAGCTCACCAAGTTCCCCGGGCGCCGAGCCCCAGCATTTT.

The V call is TRBV11-2, the J call TRBJ2-5; D possibly corresponds to TRBD2 (5 bases). CDR1 and CDR2 (germline): SGHAT, FQNNGV. The germline V and J ends were trimmed by 1 base and 1 base, with 13 bases remaining between them. The CDR3 loop spans 16 amino acids. The CDR3 DNA is TGTGCCAGCAGCTTAGGGATCCGGGATTCCCAAGAGACCCAGTACTTC. It translates to CASSLGIRDSQETQYF.

The gene calls are TRBV7-2 and TRBJ1-1; D not certain. V lost 1 base and J 7 bases, leaving 10 bases between the germline ends. The CDR3 loop spans 13 amino acids. CDR1 and CDR2 from the germline V gene are SGHTA and FQGNSA. Here the CDR3 DNA reads TGTGCCAGCAGCTTAGGGGCGAGCATTGAAGCTTTCTTT. Translated: CASSLGASIEAFF. Using reference TRBV7-2 and TRBJ1-1 for the parts outside the CDR3, the full variable domain is GAGVSQSPSNKVTEKGKDVELRCDPISGHTALYWYRQSLGQGLEFLIYFQGNSAPDKSGLPSDRFSAERTGGSVSTLTIQRTQQEDSAVYLCASSLGASIEAFFGQGTRLTVV.

The chain joins TRBV7-9 to TRBJ2-6, with TRBD2 as a possible D gene (6 bases). CDR3 length: 13 residues. Trimming left V 8 bases short and J 7 bases short, with 12 bases between. Germline loops: CDR1 SEHNR, CDR2 FQNEAQ (reference sequence). The CDR3 loop reads CASSAGPANVLTF. The CDR3 nucleotides are TGTGCCAGCTCCGCGGGGCCCGCCAACGTCCTGACTTTC.

The gene calls are TRBV19 and TRBJ1-2; D uncertain. Germline V CDR1 and CDR2: LNHDA, SQIVND (reference sequence). The germline V and J ends were trimmed by 5 bases and 4 bases, with 11 bases remaining between them. There are 13 residues in the CDR3. CDR3 region: CASSVGFGYGYTF. The CDR3, as DNA: TGTGCCAGTAGTGTAGGGTTCGGCTATGGCTACACCTTC.

The chain joins TRBV28 to TRBJ1-1, with no clear D. CDR1 is MDHEN, CDR2 SYDVKM, per germline. The CDR3 has 13 residues. The ends were cut back, 0 bases at V and 2 bases at J, with 4 bases in the middle. This CDR3 reads CASSLWANTEAFF. CDR3 nucleotide sequence: TGTGCCAGCAGTTTATGGGCCAACACTGAAGCTTTCTTT.

This chain joins TRBV6-6 and TRBJ1-5; unclear D gene. V lost 2 bases, J lost 12 bases, and 8 bases lay in between. The length of the CDR3 is 11 residues. Germline CDR1 and CDR2: MNHNY and SVGAGI (reference sequence). CDR3 residues: CASSYPQLQHF. CDR3 DNA sequence: TGTGCCAGCAGTTACCCCCAACTCCAGCATTTT.

J is TRBJ2-3 and V is TRBV10-3, with 9 bases aligning to TRBD1. CDR1 ENHRY and CDR2 SYGVKD come from the germline V gene. After removal of 11 bases from V and 5 bases from J, the junction contained 14 bases not matched to a gene. This CDR3 region has 15 residues. CDR3 loop: CASGSGQGLKDTQYF. The CDR3 nucleotides read TGTGCCTCCGGGAGTGGACAGGGGTTAAAAGATACGCAGTATTTT.